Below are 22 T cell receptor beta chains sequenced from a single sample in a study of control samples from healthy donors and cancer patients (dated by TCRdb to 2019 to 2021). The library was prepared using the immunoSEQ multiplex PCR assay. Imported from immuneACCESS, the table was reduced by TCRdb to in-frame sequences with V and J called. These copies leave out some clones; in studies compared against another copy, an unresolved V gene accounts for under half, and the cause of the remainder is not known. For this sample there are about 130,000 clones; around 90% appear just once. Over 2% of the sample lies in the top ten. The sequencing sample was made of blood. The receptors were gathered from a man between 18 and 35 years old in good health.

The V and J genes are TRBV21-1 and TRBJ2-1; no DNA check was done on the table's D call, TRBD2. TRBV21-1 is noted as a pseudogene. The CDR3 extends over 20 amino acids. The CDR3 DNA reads TGTGCCAGCAGCAAAAAAACCGGACTAGCGGGAGTTATCACCTACAATGAGCAGTTCTTC. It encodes CASSKKTGLAGVITYNEQFF.

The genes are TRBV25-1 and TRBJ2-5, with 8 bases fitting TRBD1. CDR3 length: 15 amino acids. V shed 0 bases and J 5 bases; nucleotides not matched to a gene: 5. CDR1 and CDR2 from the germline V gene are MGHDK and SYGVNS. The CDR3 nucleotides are TGTGCCAGCAGTGAATATCAGGGGGCTTGGGAGACCCAGTACTTC. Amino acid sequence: CASSEYQGAWETQYF.

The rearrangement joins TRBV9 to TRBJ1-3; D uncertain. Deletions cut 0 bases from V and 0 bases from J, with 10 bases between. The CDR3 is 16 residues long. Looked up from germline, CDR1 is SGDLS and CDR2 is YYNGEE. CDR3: CASSVGEGSSGNTIYF. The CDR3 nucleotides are TGTGCCAGCAGCGTAGGCGAGGGAAGCTCTGGAAACACCATATATTTT. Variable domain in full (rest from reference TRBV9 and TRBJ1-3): DSGVTQTPKHLITATGQRVTLRCSPRSGDLSVYWYQQSLDQGLQFLIQYYNGEERAKGNILERFSAQQFPDLHSELNLSSLELGDSALYFCASSVGEGSSGNTIYFGEGSWLTVV.

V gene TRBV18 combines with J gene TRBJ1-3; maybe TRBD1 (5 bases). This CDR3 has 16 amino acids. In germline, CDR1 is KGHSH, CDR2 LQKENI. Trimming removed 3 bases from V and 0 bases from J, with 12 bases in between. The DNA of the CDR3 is TGTGCCAGCTCACCGACCTTCGACAGCTCTGGAAACACCATATATTTT. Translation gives CASSPTFDSSGNTIYF.

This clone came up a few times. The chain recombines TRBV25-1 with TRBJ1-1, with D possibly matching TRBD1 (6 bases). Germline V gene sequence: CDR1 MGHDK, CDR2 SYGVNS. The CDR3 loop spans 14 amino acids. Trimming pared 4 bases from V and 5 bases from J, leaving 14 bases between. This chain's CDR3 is CASSGEFRGTEAFF. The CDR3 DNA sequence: TGTGCCAGCAGTGGGGAGTTCAGGGGAACTGAAGCTTTCTTT.

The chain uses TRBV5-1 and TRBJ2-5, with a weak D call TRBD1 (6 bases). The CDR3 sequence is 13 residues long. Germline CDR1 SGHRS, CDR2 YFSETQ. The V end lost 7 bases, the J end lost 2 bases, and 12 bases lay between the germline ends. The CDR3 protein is CASRKGEQETQYF. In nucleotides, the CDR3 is TGCGCCAGCCGGAAGGGGGAACAAGAGACCCAGTACTTC.

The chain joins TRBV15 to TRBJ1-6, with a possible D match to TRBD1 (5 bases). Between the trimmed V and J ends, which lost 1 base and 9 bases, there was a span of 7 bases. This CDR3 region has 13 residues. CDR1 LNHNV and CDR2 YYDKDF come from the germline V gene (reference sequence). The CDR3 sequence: CATSRVGASPLHF. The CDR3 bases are TGTGCCACCAGCAGAGTAGGGGCTTCACCCCTCCACTTT.

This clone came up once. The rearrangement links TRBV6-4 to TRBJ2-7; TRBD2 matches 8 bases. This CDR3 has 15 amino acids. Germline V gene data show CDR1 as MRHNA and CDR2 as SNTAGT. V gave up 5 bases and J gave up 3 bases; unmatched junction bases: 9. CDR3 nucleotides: TGTGCCAGCAGTCCCACCACTAGCGGTTACTACGAGCAGTACGTC. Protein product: CASSPTTSGYYEQYV.

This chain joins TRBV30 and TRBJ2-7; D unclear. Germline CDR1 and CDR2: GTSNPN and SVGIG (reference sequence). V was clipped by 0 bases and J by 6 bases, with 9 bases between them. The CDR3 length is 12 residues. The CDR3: CAWSVRAGEQYV. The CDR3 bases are TGTGCCTGGAGTGTACGAGCCGGCGAGCAGTACGTC.

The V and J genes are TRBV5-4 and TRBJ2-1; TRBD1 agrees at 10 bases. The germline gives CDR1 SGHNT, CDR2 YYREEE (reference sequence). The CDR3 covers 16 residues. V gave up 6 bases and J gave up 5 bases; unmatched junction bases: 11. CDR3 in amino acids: CASKKGGQGTNNEQFF. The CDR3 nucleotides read TGTGCCAGCAAAAAGGGGGGACAGGGGACCAACAATGAGCAGTTCTTC. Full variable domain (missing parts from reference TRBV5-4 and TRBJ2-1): ETGVTQSPTHLIKTRGQQVTLRCSSQSGHNTVSWYQQALGQGPQFIFQYYREEENGRGNFPPRFSGLQFPNYSSELNVNALELDDSALYLCASKKGGQGTNNEQFFGPGTRLTVL.

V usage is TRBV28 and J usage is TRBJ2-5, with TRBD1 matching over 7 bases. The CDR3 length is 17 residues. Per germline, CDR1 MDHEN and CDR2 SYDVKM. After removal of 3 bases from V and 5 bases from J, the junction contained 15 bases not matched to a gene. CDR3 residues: CASSFSNKGAQGETQYF. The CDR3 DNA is TGTGCCAGCAGTTTCTCCAACAAGGGGGCCCAGGGGGAGACCCAGTACTTC.

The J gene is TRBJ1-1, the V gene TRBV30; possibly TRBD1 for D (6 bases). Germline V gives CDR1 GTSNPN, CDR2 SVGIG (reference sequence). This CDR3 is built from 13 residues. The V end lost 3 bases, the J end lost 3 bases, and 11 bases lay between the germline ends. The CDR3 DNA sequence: TGTGCCTGGAGATTACAGGGAGACACTGAAGCTTTCTTT. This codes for CAWRLQGDTEAFF.

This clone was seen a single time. The DNA for the CDR3 is TGCGCCAGCAGCGAGGGACAGAACTCCTACAATGAGCAGTTCTTC. It encodes CASSEGQNSYNEQFF. This chain connects TRBV5-1 to TRBJ2-1; 7 nucleotides line up with TRBD1. Germline CDR1 and CDR2: SGHRS and YFSETQ. The CDR3 is 15 amino acids. With 4 bases clipped from V and 0 bases from J, the junction kept 4 bases outside the gene matches.

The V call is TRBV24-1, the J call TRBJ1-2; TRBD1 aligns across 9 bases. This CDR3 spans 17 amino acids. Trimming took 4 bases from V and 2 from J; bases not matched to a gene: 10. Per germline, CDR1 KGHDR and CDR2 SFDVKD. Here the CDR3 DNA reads TGTGCCACCAGTGACAACCCGGGACAGGGAGCGAACTATGGCTACACCTTC. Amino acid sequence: CATSDNPGQGANYGYTF.

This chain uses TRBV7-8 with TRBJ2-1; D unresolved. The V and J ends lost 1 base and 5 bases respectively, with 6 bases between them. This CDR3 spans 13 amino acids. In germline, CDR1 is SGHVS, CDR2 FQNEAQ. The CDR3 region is CASSLGADNEQFF. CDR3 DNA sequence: TGTGCCAGCAGCTTAGGGGCAGACAATGAGCAGTTCTTC.

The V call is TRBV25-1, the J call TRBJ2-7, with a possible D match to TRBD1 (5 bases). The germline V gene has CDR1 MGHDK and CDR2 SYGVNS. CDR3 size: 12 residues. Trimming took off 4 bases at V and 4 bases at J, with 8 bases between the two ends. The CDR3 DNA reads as TGTGCCAGCAGTGGAAGGGGTTACGAGCAGTACGTC. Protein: CASSGRGYEQYV.

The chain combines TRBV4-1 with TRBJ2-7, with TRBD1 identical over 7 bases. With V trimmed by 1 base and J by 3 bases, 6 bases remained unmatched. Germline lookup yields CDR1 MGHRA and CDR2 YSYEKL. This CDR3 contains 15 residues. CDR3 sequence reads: CASSQAVTGDYEQYF. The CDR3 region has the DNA TGCGCCAGCAGCCAAGCGGTTACAGGGGACTACGAGCAGTACTTC.

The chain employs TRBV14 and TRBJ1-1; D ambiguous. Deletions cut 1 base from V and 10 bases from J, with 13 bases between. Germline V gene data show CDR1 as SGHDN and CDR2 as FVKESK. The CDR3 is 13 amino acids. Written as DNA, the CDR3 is TGTGCCAGCAGCCAAGTGGGCGGGGTTGTAGCTTTCTTT. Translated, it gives CASSQVGGVVAFF.

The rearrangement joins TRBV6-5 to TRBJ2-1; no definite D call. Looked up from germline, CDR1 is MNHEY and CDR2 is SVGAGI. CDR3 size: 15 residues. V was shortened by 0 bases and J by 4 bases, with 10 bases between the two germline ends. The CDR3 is CASSYSQSGYNEQFF. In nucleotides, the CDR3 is TGTGCCAGCAGTTACTCCCAGTCCGGGTACAATGAGCAGTTCTTC.

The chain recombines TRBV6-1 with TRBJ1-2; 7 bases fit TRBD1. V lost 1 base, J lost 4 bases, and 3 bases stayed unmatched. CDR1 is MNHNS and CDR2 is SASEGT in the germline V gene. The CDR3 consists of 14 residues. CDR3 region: CASSEGGTVYGYTF. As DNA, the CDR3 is TGTGCCAGCAGTGAAGGTGGGACAGTCTATGGCTACACCTTC.

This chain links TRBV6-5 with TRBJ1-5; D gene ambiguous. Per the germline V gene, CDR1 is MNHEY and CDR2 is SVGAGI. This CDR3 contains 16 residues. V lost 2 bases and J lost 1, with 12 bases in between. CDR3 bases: TGTGCCAGCAGTTACCCGTCCGTGTTGAGCAATCAGCCCCAGCATTTT. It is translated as CASSYPSVLSNQPQHF.

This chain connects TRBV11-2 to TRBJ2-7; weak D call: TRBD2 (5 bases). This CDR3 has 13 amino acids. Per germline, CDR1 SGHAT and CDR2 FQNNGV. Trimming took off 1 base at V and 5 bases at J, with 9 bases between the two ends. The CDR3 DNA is TGTGCCAGCAGCTTAGGTACCGGGGACGAGCAGTACGTC. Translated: CASSLGTGDEQYV.